This TCR beta chain was retrieved from a study of shared clonotypes between healthy human individuals. Study-wide background: Three CD4 naive, three CD4 memory, two CD8 naive and one CD8 memory plate were used per donor. Study results and limitations: Despite large depth, sorted-subset datasets appeared incompletely sequenced. Generally, estimated richness proved larger in naive subsets than it did in memory subsets.

Germline V lookup: CDR1 DFQATT, CDR2 SNEGSKA (reference sequence). The CDR3 covers 11 residues. The V gene lost 7 bases and the J gene lost 14 bases, with 19 bases spanning the gap. A note on this clone: Its specificity is not known.

Per the original data handling: Junction-only immunoSEQ data arrived without quality scores, meaning filtering differed. Assay used: immunoSEQ multiplex PCR; TCRdb lists only in-frame clones, some missing. The V and J calls and the clone size are those of that table, but D and trimming were determined from the DNA. The table shows some 100,000 clones, with 68% occurring only once. This chain joins TRBV20-1 and TRBJ2-3, with D hard to call. The sequence came from a woman younger than 45 in good health. Source material: memory CD8+ T cells sorted from blood. Subset indicated: CD45RO+ cells pooled with CCR7-negative TemRA cells. CDR3 in DNA: TGCAGTGTTAAACCGGGCCTTTTTTTGTATTTT. Translating gives CSVKPGLFLYF.